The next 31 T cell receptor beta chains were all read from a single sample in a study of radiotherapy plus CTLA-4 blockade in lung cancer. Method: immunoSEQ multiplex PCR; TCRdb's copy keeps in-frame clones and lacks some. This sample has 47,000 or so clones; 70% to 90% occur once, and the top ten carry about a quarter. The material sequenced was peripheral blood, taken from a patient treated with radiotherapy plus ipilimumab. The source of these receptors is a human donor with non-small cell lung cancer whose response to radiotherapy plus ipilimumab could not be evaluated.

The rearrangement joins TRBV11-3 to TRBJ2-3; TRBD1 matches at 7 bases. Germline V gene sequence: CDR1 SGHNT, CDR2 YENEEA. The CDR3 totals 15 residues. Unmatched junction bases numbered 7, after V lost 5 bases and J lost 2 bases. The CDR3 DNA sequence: TGTGCCAGCAGCGAAGGGGGCAGCTCCACAGATACGCAGTATTTT. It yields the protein CASSEGGSSTDTQYF.

The CDR3 protein is CASSLEGDSISNSGNTIYF. The CDR3 nucleotides are TGTGCCAGCAGCTTAGAGGGGGACAGTATCTCAAACTCTGGAAACACCATATATTTT. J is TRBJ1-3 and V is TRBV7-9, with 7 bases matching TRBD1. Germline loops: CDR1 SEHNR, CDR2 FQNEAQ (reference sequence). With V trimmed by 1 base and J by 0 bases, 12 bases remained unmatched. This CDR3 region has 19 residues.

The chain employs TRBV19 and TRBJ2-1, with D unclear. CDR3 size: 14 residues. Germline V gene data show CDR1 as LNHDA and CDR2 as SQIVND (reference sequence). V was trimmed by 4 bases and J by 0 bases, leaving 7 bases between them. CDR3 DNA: TGTGCCAGTAGTAGGTCAGGCTCCTACAATGAGCAGTTCTTC. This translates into CASSRSGSYNEQFF.

CDR3 amino acids: CSVEFRGQSTDTQYF. The CDR3 DNA sequence: TGCAGCGTTGAGTTCAGGGGACAGAGCACAGATACGCAGTATTTT. The V gene is TRBV29-1, the J gene TRBJ2-3; 7 bases fit TRBD1. Germline values: CDR1 SQVTM, CDR2 ANQGSEA. V shed 3 bases, J shed 0 bases, and the junction held 6 bases outside the gene matches. This CDR3 has 15 amino acids.

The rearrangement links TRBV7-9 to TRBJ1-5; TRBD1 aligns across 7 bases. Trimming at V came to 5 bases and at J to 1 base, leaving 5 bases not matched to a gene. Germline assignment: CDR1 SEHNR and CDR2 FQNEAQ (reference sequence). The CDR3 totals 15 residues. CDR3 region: CASSPQGDSNQPQHF. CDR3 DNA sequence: TGTGCCAGCAGCCCCCAGGGGGACAGCAATCAGCCCCAGCATTTT. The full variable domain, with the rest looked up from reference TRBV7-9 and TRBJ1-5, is DTGVSQNPRHKITKRGQNVTFRCDPISEHNRLYWYRQTLGQGPEFLTYFQNEAQLEKSRLLSDRFSAERPKGSFSTLEIQRTEQGDSAMYLCASSPQGDSNQPQHFGDGTRLSIL.

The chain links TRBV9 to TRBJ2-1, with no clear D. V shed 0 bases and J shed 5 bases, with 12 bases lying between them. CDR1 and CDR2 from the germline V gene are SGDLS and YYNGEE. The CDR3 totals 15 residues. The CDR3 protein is CASSVEPTLNNEQFF. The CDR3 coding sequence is TGTGCCAGCAGCGTAGAGCCTACACTAAACAATGAGCAGTTCTTC.

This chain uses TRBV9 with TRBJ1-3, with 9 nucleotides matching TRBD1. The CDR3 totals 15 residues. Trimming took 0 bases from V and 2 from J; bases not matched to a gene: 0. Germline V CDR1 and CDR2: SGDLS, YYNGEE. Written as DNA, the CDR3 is TGTGCCAGCAGCGTAGGGACAGGGGCTGGAAACACCATATATTTT. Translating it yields CASSVGTGAGNTIYF.

Here the CDR3 DNA reads TGCAGCGTTAGGCTAGCGAGCAATGAGCAGTTCTTC. Translation gives CSVRLASNEQFF. The chain carries TRBV29-1 and TRBJ2-1; the D gene is possibly TRBD2 (6 bases). Germline V gene data show CDR1 as SQVTM and CDR2 as ANQGSEA. Trimming removed 5 bases at V and 6 bases at J, with 11 bases between. CDR3 length: 12 residues.

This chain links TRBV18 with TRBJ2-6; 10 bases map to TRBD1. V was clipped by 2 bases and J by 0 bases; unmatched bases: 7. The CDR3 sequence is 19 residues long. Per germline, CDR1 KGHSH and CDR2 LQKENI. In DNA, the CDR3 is TGTGCCAGCTCACCATGGGGACAGGGGTCATCCTCTGGGGCCAACGTCCTGACTTTC. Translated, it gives CASSPWGQGSSSGANVLTF.

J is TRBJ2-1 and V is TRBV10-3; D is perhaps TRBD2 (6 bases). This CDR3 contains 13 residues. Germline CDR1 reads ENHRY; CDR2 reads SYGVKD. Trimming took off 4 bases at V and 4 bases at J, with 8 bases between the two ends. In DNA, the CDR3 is TGTGCCATCAGTGCCGGGAGTTACAATGAGCAGTTCTTC. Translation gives CAISAGSYNEQFF.

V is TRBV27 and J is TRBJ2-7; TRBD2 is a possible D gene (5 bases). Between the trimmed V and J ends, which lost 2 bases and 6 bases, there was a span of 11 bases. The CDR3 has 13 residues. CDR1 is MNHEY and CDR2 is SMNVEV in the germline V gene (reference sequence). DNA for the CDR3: TGTGCCAGCAGTTTAGTCGCGGGCCTCGAGCAGTACTTC. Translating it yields CASSLVAGLEQYF.

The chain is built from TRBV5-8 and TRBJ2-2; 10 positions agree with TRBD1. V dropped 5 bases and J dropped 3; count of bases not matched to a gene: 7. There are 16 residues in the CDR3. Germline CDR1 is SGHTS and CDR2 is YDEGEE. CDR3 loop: CASRSPGQGYTGELFF. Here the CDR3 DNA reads TGTGCCAGCAGATCACCGGGACAGGGGTACACCGGGGAGCTGTTTTTT.

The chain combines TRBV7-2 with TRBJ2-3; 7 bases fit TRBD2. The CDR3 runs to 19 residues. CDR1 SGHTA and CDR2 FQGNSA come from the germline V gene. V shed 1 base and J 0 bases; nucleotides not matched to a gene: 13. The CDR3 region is CASSLVRAGIGSSTDTQYF. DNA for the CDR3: TGTGCCAGCAGCTTAGTCCGAGCGGGGATCGGTTCTAGCACAGATACGCAGTATTTT.

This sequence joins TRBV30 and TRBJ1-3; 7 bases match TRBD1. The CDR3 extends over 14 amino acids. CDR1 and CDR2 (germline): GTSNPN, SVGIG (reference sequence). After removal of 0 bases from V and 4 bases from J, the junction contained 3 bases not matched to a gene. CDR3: CAWSVGTAGNTIYF. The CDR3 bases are TGTGCCTGGAGTGTAGGGACAGCCGGAAACACCATATATTTT.

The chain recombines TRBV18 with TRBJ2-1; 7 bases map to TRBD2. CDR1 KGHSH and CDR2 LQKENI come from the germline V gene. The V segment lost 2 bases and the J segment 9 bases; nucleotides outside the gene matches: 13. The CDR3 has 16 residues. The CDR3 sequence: CASSPNEGGPISEQFF. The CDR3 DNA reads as TGTGCCAGCTCACCAAACGAGGGAGGGCCGATAAGTGAGCAGTTCTTC. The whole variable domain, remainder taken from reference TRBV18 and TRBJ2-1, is NAGVMQNPRHLVRRRGQEARLRCSPMKGHSHVYWYRQLPEEGLKFMVYLQKENIIDESGMPKERFSAEFPKEGPSILRIQQVVRGDSAAYFCASSPNEGGPISEQFFGPGTRLTVL.

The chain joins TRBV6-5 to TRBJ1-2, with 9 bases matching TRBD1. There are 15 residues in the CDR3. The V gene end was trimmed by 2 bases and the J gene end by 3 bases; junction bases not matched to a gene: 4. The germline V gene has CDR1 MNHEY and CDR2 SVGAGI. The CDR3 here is CASSYQGQGYYGYTF. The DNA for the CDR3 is TGTGCCAGCAGTTACCAAGGACAGGGGTACTATGGCTACACCTTC.

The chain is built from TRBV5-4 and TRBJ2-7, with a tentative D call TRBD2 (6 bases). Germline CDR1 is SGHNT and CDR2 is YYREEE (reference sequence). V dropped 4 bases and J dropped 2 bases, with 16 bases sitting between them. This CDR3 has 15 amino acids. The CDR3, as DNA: TGTGCCAGCAGCCCGTACCGGGACTTCCCCTACGAGCAGTACTTC. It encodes CASSPYRDFPYEQYF. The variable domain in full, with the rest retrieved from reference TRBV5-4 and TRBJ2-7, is ETGVTQSPTHLIKTRGQQVTLRCSSQSGHNTVSWYQQALGQGPQFIFQYYREEENGRGNFPPRFSGLQFPNYSSELNVNALELDDSALYLCASSPYRDFPYEQYFGPGTRLTVT.

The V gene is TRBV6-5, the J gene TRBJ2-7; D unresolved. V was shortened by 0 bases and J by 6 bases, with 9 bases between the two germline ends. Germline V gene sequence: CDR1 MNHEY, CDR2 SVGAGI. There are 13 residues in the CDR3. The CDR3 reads CASSYSFSGEQYF. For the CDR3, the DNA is TGTGCCAGCAGTTACTCGTTTTCCGGCGAGCAGTACTTC.

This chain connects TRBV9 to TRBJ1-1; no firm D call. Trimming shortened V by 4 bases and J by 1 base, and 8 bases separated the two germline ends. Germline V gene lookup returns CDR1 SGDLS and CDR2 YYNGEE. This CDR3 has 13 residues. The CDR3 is CASSSSGNTEAFF. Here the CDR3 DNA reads TGTGCCAGCAGCTCCAGTGGGAACACTGAAGCTTTCTTT.

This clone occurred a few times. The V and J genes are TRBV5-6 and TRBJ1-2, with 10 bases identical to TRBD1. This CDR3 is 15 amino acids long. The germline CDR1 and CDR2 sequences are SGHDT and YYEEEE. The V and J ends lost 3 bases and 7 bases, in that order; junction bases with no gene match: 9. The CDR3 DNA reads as TGTGCCAGCAGCTCCCTGTCGGGACAGGGGATTGGCTACACCTTC. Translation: CASSSLSGQGIGYTF.

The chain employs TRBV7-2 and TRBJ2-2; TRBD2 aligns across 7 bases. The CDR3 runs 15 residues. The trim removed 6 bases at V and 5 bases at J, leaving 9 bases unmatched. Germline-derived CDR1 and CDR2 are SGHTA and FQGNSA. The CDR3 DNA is TGTGCCAGCAGTGGACTAGTTCAAGCGACCGGGGAGCTGTTTTTT. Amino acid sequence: CASSGLVQATGELFF.

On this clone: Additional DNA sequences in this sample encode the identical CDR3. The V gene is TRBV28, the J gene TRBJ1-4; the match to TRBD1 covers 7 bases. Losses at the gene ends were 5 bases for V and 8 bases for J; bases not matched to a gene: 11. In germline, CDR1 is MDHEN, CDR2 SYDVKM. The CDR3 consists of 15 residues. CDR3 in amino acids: CASSTSGGVKEKLFF. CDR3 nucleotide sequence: TGTGCCAGCAGTACATCAGGGGGAGTAAAGGAAAAACTGTTTTTT.

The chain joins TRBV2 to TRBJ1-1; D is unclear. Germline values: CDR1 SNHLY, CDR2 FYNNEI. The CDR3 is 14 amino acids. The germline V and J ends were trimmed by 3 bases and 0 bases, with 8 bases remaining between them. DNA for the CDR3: TGTGCCAGCAGTGACCACAGTATGAACACTGAAGCTTTCTTT. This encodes CASSDHSMNTEAFF. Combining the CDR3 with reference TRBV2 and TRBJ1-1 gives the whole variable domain EPEVTQTPSHQVTQMGQEVILRCVPISNHLYFYWYRQILGQKVEFLVSFYNNEISEKSEIFDDQFSVERPDGSNFTLKIRSTKLEDSAMYFCASSDHSMNTEAFFGQGTRLTVV.

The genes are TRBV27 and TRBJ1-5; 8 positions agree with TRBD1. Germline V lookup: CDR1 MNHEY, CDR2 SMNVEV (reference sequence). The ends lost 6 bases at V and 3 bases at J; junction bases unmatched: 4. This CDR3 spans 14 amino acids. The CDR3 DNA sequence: TGTGCCAGCAGCAGACAGGGGACCAATCAGCCCCAGCATTTT. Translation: CASSRQGTNQPQHF.

The CDR3 nucleotides read TGTGCCAGCAGCTTACGGGCGGGAGGGAGCCGTGATACGCAGTATTTT. Translated: CASSLRAGGSRDTQYF. V is TRBV7-3 and J is TRBJ2-3; 9 bases are shared with TRBD2. The V gene end was trimmed by 2 bases and the J gene end by 6 bases; junction bases not matched to a gene: 9. CDR3 length: 16 amino acids. CDR1 and CDR2 from the germline V gene are SGHTA and FQGTGA.

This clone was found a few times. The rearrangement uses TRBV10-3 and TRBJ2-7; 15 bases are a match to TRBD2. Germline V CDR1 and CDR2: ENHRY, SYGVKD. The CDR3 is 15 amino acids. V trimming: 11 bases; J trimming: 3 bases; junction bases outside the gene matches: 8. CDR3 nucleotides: TGTGCCGTCGGGGGACTAGCGGGAGGTAGCTACGAGCAGTACTTC. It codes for CAVGGLAGGSYEQYF.

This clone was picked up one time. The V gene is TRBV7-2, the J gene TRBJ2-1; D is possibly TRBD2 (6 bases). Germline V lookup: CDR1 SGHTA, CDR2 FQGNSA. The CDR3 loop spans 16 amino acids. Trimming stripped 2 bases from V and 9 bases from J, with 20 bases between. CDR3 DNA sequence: TGTGCCAGCAGCTTAAACGTTCGACTAGTACCCGTTGAGCAGTTCTTC. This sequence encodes CASSLNVRLVPVEQFF.

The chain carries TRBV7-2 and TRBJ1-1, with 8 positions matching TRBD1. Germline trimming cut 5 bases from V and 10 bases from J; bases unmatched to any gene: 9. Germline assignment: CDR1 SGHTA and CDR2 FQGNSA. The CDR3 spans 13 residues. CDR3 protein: CASSLRQGIVAFF. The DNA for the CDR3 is TGTGCCAGCAGCCTCCGACAGGGGATAGTAGCTTTCTTT.

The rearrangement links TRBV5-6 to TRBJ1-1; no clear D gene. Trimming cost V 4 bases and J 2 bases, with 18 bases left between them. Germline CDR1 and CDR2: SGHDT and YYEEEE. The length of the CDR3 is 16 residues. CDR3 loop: CASSAAPQIINTEAFF. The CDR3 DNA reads TGTGCCAGCAGCGCGGCCCCACAAATAATCAACACTGAAGCTTTCTTT.

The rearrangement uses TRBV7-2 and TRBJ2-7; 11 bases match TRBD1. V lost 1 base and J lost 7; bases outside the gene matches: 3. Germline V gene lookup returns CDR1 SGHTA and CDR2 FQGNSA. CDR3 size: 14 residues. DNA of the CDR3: TGTGCCAGCAGCTTAGGGACAGGGGGCTGGGAGCAGTACTTC. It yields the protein CASSLGTGGWEQYF.

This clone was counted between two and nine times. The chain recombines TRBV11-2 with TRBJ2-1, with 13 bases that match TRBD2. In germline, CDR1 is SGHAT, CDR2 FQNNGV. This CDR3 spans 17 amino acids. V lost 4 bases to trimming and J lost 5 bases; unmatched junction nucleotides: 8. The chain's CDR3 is CASSSTAGTSGNNEQFF. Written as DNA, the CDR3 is TGTGCCAGCAGCTCCACCGCCGGGACTAGCGGGAACAATGAGCAGTTCTTC.